The rows below give T cell receptor beta chains drawn from one sample of a study of T cell responses to AZD1222 COVID-19 vaccine. Data came from immunoSEQ multiplex PCR; TCRdb stores just in-frame clones and leaves some out. The sample consists of under 150,000 clones, over 85% of them appearing once. The input for sequencing was peripheral blood, taken on day 0 of AZD1222 vaccination. The source of these receptors is an adult in good health. Both conserved end residues are part of each CDR3. The D gene is left open where the match is weak. Rows may omit the clone size; those that give it use once, few, many or a size class.

DNA | CDR3 | V | length | D | J | size
TGTGCCCGTTGGACAGAAATCGGTCAGCCCCAGCATTTT | CARWTEIGQPQHF | TRBV19 | 13 | . | TRBJ1-5 | .
TGTGCCAGCAGCCAGCACCTAGGACAGGGGGCAGAGACCCAGTACTTC | CASSQHLGQGAETQYF | TRBV4-2 | 16 | TRBD1 | TRBJ2-5 | .
TGTGCCAGCAGCTTAGGGGTCGGTTATAGCAATCAGCCCCAGCATTTT | CASSLGVGYSNQPQHF | TRBV7-2 | 16 | . | TRBJ1-5 | .
TGTGCCAGCAGCCAAACCTACGACACCATATATTTT | CASSQTYDTIYF | TRBV14 | 12 | . | TRBJ1-3 | once
TGCGCCAGCAGGCTTTGGGACTCCTACGAGCAGTACTTC | CASRLWDSYEQYF | TRBV5-1 | 13 | . | TRBJ2-7 | .
TGCGCCAGCAGCGGGGGCCTAGGGGGCCTAACCTACGAGCAGTACTTC | CASSGGLGGLTYEQYF | TRBV5-1 | 16 | TRBD1 | TRBJ2-7 | few
TGTGCCAGCAGTTTGGTTGGCCTTAGCGCTTTCTTT | CASSLVGLSAFF | TRBV28 | 12 | . | TRBJ1-1 | .
TGTGCCACCCGGGACAGGACTAACTATGGCTACACCTTC | CATRDRTNYGYTF | TRBV5-4 | 13 | TRBD1 | TRBJ1-2 | .
TGTGCCACCAGTGGAGGTCGAGGATTACCAACATCCAATGAGCAGTTCTTC | CATSGGRGLPTSNEQFF | TRBV24-1 | 17 | . | TRBJ2-1 | once
TGCGCCAGCAGCTTGGAAACTACCGCGGACAATGAGCAGTTCTTC | CASSLETTADNEQFF | TRBV5-1 | 15 | . | TRBJ2-1 | .
TGTGCCAGCACACGAGAGGGGGGCGGCACTGAAGCTTTCTTT | CASTREGGGTEAFF | TRBV7-2 | 14 | . | TRBJ1-1 | once
TGTGCCAGCAGACAGACCCCTAACTATGGCTACACCTTC | CASRQTPNYGYTF | TRBV12-3/TRBV12-4 | 13 | . | TRBJ1-2 | .
TGTGCCAGCAGACGGACCACAGTAAGGGAGCAGTACTTC | CASRRTTVREQYF | TRBV27 | 13 | . | TRBJ2-7 | .
TGTGCCAGCAGTCGTGGCTCCAGCCTGGTCCGCTCCCACGAGCAGTACTTC | CASSRGSSLVRSHEQYF | TRBV27 | 17 | . | TRBJ2-7 | .
TGTGCCAGCAGTGTTACCCTGTACGAGCAGTACTTC | CASSVTLYEQYF | TRBV25-1 | 12 | . | TRBJ2-7 | .
TGTGCCAGCAGTGCACGATTGGTCTATGGCTACACCTTC | CASSARLVYGYTF | TRBV2 | 13 | . | TRBJ1-2 | .
TGTGCCAGTAGTATAGTTCGGGGTAACACCGGGGAGCTGTTTTTT | CASSIVRGNTGELFF | TRBV19 | 15 | . | TRBJ2-2 | .
TGCGCCAGCAGCTTGGGAGTCGGTAACAATGAGCAGTTCTTC | CASSLGVGNNEQFF | TRBV5-1 | 14 | . | TRBJ2-1 | .
TGTGCCAGCAGTTTACAGGACTACAATGAGCAGTTCTTC | CASSLQDYNEQFF | TRBV27 | 13 | . | TRBJ2-1 | .
TGTGCCAGCAGCTTAGGCTCGCGGCTAGCGGGAGTTGGTGAGCAGTTCTTC | CASSLGSRLAGVGEQFF | TRBV7-8 | 17 | TRBD2 | TRBJ2-1 | .
TGTGCCAGCAGCATATGGCGGGGCCCTTCCACTGAAGCTTTCTTT | CASSIWRGPSTEAFF | TRBV5-6 | 15 | . | TRBJ1-1 | .
TGTGCCAGCAGTTTAATCCCCCCCACTCAAGGGTCGCCTTATGGCTACACCTTC | CASSLIPPTQGSPYGYTF | TRBV27 | 18 | . | TRBJ1-2 | .
TGTGCCAGCAGGGAAAATGGAAACACCATATATTTT | CASRENGNTIYF | TRBV2 | 12 | . | TRBJ1-3 | .
TGCGCCAGCAGCTTGCTTCCAGGGGGGGACTATGGCTACACCTTC | CASSLLPGGDYGYTF | TRBV5-1 | 15 | TRBD1 | TRBJ1-2 | .
TGTGCCAGCAGTGTCCGGGACGCACAGGCAACTAATGAAAAACTGTTTTTT | CASSVRDAQATNEKLFF | TRBV2 | 17 | . | TRBJ1-4 | .
TGTGCCAGCAGCCAAGTTTTAACTAATGAAAAACTGTTTTTT | CASSQVLTNEKLFF | TRBV4-2 | 14 | . | TRBJ1-4 | .
TGTGCCAGCAGCCAAGGGACTGAAGCTTTCTTT | CASSQGTEAFF | TRBV5-8 | 11 | . | TRBJ1-1 | .